These 21 T cell receptor beta chains came from one sample sequenced in a study of cytomegalovirus exposure and HLA in healthy donors. In the PCR, 60 Vbeta and 13 Jbeta primers were used. Clones were read by immunoSEQ multiplex PCR, and TCRdb kept only the in-frame ones, dropping some. This table has 150,000 to 170,000 clones, roughly 74% appearing once. Sequenced input: PBMCs. These receptors were obtained from a man between 18 and 29 years old in good health and CMV-seronegative.

This clone was counted between two and nine times. The chain employs TRBV5-1 and TRBJ1-1; weak D call: TRBD1 (5 bases). The CDR3 has 13 residues. The germline V gene has CDR1 SGHRS and CDR2 YFSETQ. DNA of the CDR3: TGCGCAACTTCCGGGGGGATGAACACTGAAGCTTTCTTT. Translating it yields CATSGGMNTEAFF. The full variable domain, in which reference TRBV5-1 and TRBJ1-1 provide the parts outside the CDR3, is KAGVTQTPRYLIKTRGQQVTLSCSPISGHRSVSWYQQTPGQGLQFLFEYFSETQRNKGNFPGRFSGRQFSNSRSEMNVSTLELGDSALYLCATSGGMNTEAFFGQGTRLTVV.

In regard to this clone: The same CDR3 also results from other DNA sequences found in this sample. CDR3 nucleotide sequence: TGTGCCTGGAGCCTGGGGGGTTCTAATGAAAAACTGTTTTTT. Its protein product is CAWSLGGSNEKLFF. The rearrangement uses TRBV30 and TRBJ1-4; the D gene is possibly TRBD1 (5 bases). V shed 3 bases and J shed 3 bases, with 11 bases lying between them. Germline V gives CDR1 GTSNPN, CDR2 SVGIG (reference sequence). CDR3 size: 14 residues.

The chain has TRBV2 and TRBJ2-5; 11 bases match TRBD2. The V gene's germline CDR1 is SNHLY and CDR2 FYNNEI. This CDR3 region has 14 residues. Trimming at V came to 4 bases and at J to 5 bases, leaving 3 bases not matched to a gene. In nucleotides, the CDR3 is TGTGCCAGCAGTGCGGGACTAGCGGACGAGACCCAGTACTTC. Protein product: CASSAGLADETQYF.

This chain joins TRBV5-4 and TRBJ1-1; D perhaps matches TRBD1 (6 bases). CDR3 length: 15 amino acids. CDR1 is SGHNT and CDR2 is YYREEE in the germline V gene (reference sequence). Trimming took off 4 bases at V and 1 base at J, with 14 bases between the two ends. In DNA form, the CDR3 reads TGTGCCAGCAGCCGGGGGGGGCTGACGAACACTGAAGCTTTCTTT. It yields the protein CASSRGGLTNTEAFF.

The chain joins TRBV29-1 to TRBJ1-3; D remains unclear. The germline gives CDR1 SQVTM, CDR2 ANQGSEA. Deletions cut 0 bases from V and 4 bases from J, with 7 bases between. This CDR3 region has 13 residues. DNA for the CDR3: TGCAGCGTTGAAGAGACTACGGGAAACACCATATATTTT. It codes for CSVEETTGNTIYF.

In regard to this clone: Additional DNA sequences in this sample encode the identical CDR3. This chain connects TRBV7-2 to TRBJ2-3; D perhaps matches TRBD2 (6 bases). Germline-derived CDR1 and CDR2 are SGHTA and FQGNSA. V lost 5 bases and J 0 bases, leaving 12 bases between the germline ends. CDR3 length: 15 residues. The CDR3: CASSPDYLSTDTQYF. The DNA for the CDR3 is TGTGCCAGCAGCCCGGACTACCTGAGCACAGATACGCAGTATTTT.

The chain links TRBV4-3 to TRBJ2-7, with TRBD2 identical over 12 bases. V shed 4 bases, J shed 7 bases, and the junction held 8 bases outside the gene matches. In germline, CDR1 is LGHNA, CDR2 YSLEER. The CDR3 has 15 amino acids. DNA for the CDR3: TGCGCCAGCAGCCTTCGGACTAGCGGGGCCGGGGAGCAGTACTTC. Protein: CASSLRTSGAGEQYF.

The rearrangement uses TRBV19 and TRBJ2-3; 8 nucleotides align to TRBD1. This CDR3 has 17 residues. The trim removed 1 base at V and 4 bases at J, leaving 10 bases unmatched. Germline V gene sequence: CDR1 LNHDA, CDR2 SQIVND (reference sequence). The CDR3 loop is CASSIAQQQGGADTQYF. The DNA of the CDR3 is TGTGCCAGTAGTATAGCCCAACAACAGGGGGGCGCAGATACGCAGTATTTT.

The chain recombines TRBV6-1 with TRBJ1-1; tentative D call: TRBD1 (5 bases). Germline CDR1 reads MNHNS; CDR2 reads SASEGT. V lost 5 bases and J 3 bases, leaving 10 bases between the germline ends. The CDR3 has 13 residues. The CDR3 protein is CASSQRQYTEAFF. CDR3 DNA: TGTGCCAGCAGTCAAAGACAGTACACTGAAGCTTTCTTT.

The chain couples TRBV29-1 to TRBJ2-3, with 10 bases lining up with TRBD2. The CDR3 has 17 residues. Per germline, CDR1 SQVTM and CDR2 ANQGSEA. V was pared by 1 base and J by 2 bases, with 9 bases of the junction left unmatched. CDR3 nucleotide sequence: TGCAGCGTTGAAGCTGGGCTAGCGGGGGTCCTCACAGATACGCAGTATTTT. Protein: CSVEAGLAGVLTDTQYF.

V and J are TRBV11-2 and TRBJ2-3; TRBD1 agrees at 9 bases. With V trimmed by 1 base and J by 5 bases, 16 bases remained unmatched. The CDR3 runs to 19 residues. From germline, CDR1 is SGHAT and CDR2 FQNNGV. The CDR3 region has the DNA TGTGCCAGCAGCTTAGGTCGCCTCGTCGACAGGGGGAGGTTAGATACGCAGTATTTT. This sequence encodes CASSLGRLVDRGRLDTQYF.

This rearrangement joins TRBV11-1 to TRBJ2-5; D possibly corresponds to TRBD1 (6 bases). Trimming shortened V by 2 bases and J by 2 bases, and 15 bases separated the two germline ends. Germline V CDR1 and CDR2: SGHAT, FQDESV (reference sequence). CDR3 length: 16 residues. In nucleotides, the CDR3 is TGTGCCAGCAGCTTATACGGGCAGGGGCAGCAAGAGACCCAGTACTTC. It yields the protein CASSLYGQGQQETQYF.

The rearrangement uses TRBV30 and TRBJ1-2; D remains ambiguous. This CDR3 is built from 11 residues. The germline gives CDR1 GTSNPN, CDR2 SVGIG (reference sequence). The V end lost 4 bases, the J end lost 8 bases, and 11 bases lay between the germline ends. CDR3: CAWNGGWGYTF. The CDR3 coding sequence is TGTGCCTGGAACGGAGGGTGGGGCTACACCTTC. Variable domain in full (rest from reference TRBV30 and TRBJ1-2): SQTIHQWPATLVQPVGSPLSLECTVEGTSNPNLYWYRQAAGRGLQLLFYSVGIGQISSEVPQNLSASRPQDRQFILSSKKLLLSDSGFYLCAWNGGWGYTFGSGTRLTVV.

The rearrangement links TRBV5-1 to TRBJ2-5, with 8 bases lining up with TRBD2. Germline CDR1 SGHRS, CDR2 YFSETQ. Trimming removed 4 bases from V and 0 bases from J; junction bases left unmatched: 11. This CDR3 has 17 residues. The DNA for the CDR3 is TGCGCCAGCAGCGCCGGGCGGCTAGCGGGCAACCAAGAGACCCAGTACTTC. Residues: CASSAGRLAGNQETQYF.

V and J are TRBV7-2 and TRBJ1-1; D may be TRBD1 (6 bases). Germline CDR1 is SGHTA and CDR2 is FQGNSA. V was trimmed by 1 base and J by 3 bases, leaving 18 bases between them. The CDR3 loop spans 17 amino acids. CDR3: CASSLDTGWYVDTEAFF. The CDR3 DNA reads TGTGCCAGCAGCTTAGATACAGGGTGGTATGTTGACACTGAAGCTTTCTTT.

This clone occurred once. The V gene is TRBV6-5, the J gene TRBJ1-2; D ambiguous. The CDR3 runs to 14 residues. The germline V gene has CDR1 MNHEY and CDR2 SVGAGI. The V end was cut by 6 bases, the J end by 5 bases, with 16 bases between. Here the CDR3 DNA reads TGTGCCAGCAGCCGCTTAGACTACCAGTATGGCTACACCTTC. Its protein product is CASSRLDYQYGYTF.

Worth noting for this clone: One end of the junction fails to match germline, which may point to a read error. J is TRBJ2-3 and V is TRBV11-2; 9 bases match TRBD2. Germline V gives CDR1 SGHAT, CDR2 FQNNGV. The CDR3 contains 16 residues. CDR3 bases: TGTGCCAGCAGCTTAGGTGCTAGCGGGGTGACAGATATGCAGTATTTT. Encoded protein: CASSLGASGVTDMQYF.

This clone has only one observation. The V and J genes are TRBV7-9 and TRBJ1-5, with 7 bases identical to TRBD1. This CDR3 is 14 amino acids long. In germline, CDR1 is SEHNR, CDR2 FQNEAQ (reference sequence). J gave up 1 base and V 5 bases, and 2 bases lay outside the gene matches. CDR3 bases: TGTGCCAGCAGCCCGACAGGGAGCAATCAGCCCCAGCATTTT. Its translation is CASSPTGSNQPQHF.

The CDR3 DNA reads as TGTGCCAGCAGCTTAGGTCAGGGATATAATGAAAAACTGTTTTTT. Translation gives CASSLGQGYNEKLFF. The chain uses TRBV7-9 and TRBJ1-4, with D possibly matching TRBD1 (5 bases). Trimming took off 1 base at V and 4 bases at J, with 10 bases between the two ends. Germline values: CDR1 SEHNR, CDR2 FQNEAQ (reference sequence). The CDR3 runs to 15 residues.

The chain couples TRBV11-2 to TRBJ2-7, with 8 positions matching TRBD2. The ends lost 4 bases at V and 2 bases at J; junction bases unmatched: 7. CDR1 is SGHAT and CDR2 is FQNNGV in the germline V gene. This CDR3 has 15 amino acids. CDR3 nucleotides: TGTGCCAGCAGCTCATATCGGGGGGGAACCTACGAGCAGTACTTC. It encodes CASSSYRGGTYEQYF.

The rearrangement joins TRBV5-1 to TRBJ2-5, with 10 nucleotides matching TRBD2. Germline lookup yields CDR1 SGHRS and CDR2 YFSETQ. The trim removed 5 bases at V and 1 base at J, leaving 5 bases unmatched. This CDR3 is built from 15 residues. The CDR3: CASRGTSVPQETQYF. CDR3 sequence (DNA): TGCGCCAGCAGGGGGACTAGCGTACCCCAAGAGACCCAGTACTTC.